Listed below are T cell receptor beta chains from one sample, sequenced in a study of blood T cell repertoires in COVID-19. Sequencing was performed with immunoSEQ multiplex PCR; in TCRdb, only in-frame clones are kept and a portion is missing. The sample yields about 90,000 clones, 80% seen once. Sequencing used peripheral blood. The receptors were sampled from a woman between 70 and 85 years old with acute or convalescent COVID-19. Both conserved end residues are part of each CDR3. Fields, in order: J gene, clone size, V gene, D gene, CDR3 protein, CDR3 DNA. D genes are given only for firm matches. Size values are once, few and many counts, or a class for expanded clones, and some rows have none.

TRBJ1-1	.	TRBV6-2/TRBV6-3	.	CASSYLYTEAFF	TGTGCCAGCAGTTACCTTTACACTGAAGCTTTCTTT
TRBJ2-5	.	TRBV7-9	TRBD2	CASSSTSGAETQYF	TGTGCCAGCAGCTCTACTAGCGGGGCTGAGACCCAGTACTTC
TRBJ2-6	.	TRBV10-3	TRBD1	CAISGPRDRGNSGANVLTF	TGTGCCATCAGTGGACCCCGGGACAGGGGGAACTCTGGGGCCAACGTCCTGACTTTC
TRBJ1-1	once	TRBV2	TRBD1	CASTLQGAWEAFF	TGTGCCAGCACCTTACAGGGGGCTTGGGAAGCTTTCTTT
TRBJ1-2	.	TRBV7-2	.	CASSKDIDYGYTF	TGTGCCAGCAGCAAGGACATCGACTATGGCTACACCTTC
TRBJ1-2	once	TRBV7-2	TRBD1	CASSFSGGGRDGYTF	TGTGCCAGCAGCTTTTCAGGGGGCGGTCGCGATGGCTACACCTTC
TRBJ2-5	few	TRBV12-3/TRBV12-4	TRBD1	CASSGQGAETQYF	TGTGCCAGCAGCGGACAGGGGGCAGAGACCCAGTACTTC
TRBJ1-6	.	TRBV27	TRBD1	CASRPIGQENSPLHF	TGTGCCAGCAGACCCATAGGACAGGAGAATTCACCCCTCCACTTT
TRBJ1-3	.	TRBV14	.	CASSVRQVSGNTIYF	TGTGCCAGCAGCGTACGACAGGTCTCTGGAAACACCATATATTTT
TRBJ2-7	.	TRBV7-3	TRBD2	CASSLMRRLADYYEQYF	TGTGCCAGCAGCTTAATGAGGCGACTAGCGGATTACTACGAGCAGTACTTC
TRBJ2-2	.	TRBV7-6	TRBD1	CASSLGQTTGELFF	TGTGCCAGCAGCTTGGGACAGACCACCGGGGAGCTGTTTTTT
TRBJ1-2	.	TRBV6-6	TRBD1	CASSSPGTGNGYTF	TGTGCCAGCAGTAGTCCCGGGACAGGGAACGGCTACACCTTC
TRBJ1-5	.	TRBV5-1	.	CASSPAPGGGNQPQHF	TGCGCCAGCAGCCCGGCCCCGGGTGGTGGCAATCAGCCCCAGCATTTT
TRBJ2-5	.	TRBV9	.	CASSPVGARGETQYF	TGTGCCAGCAGCCCCGTGGGGGCGAGGGGGGAGACCCAGTACTTC